These T cell receptor beta chains were read from a single sample in a study of immune heterogeneity within non-small cell lung tumors. TCRdb independently ran MiXCR on the multiplex PCR reads; one entry per CDR3 protein. The sample lists around 19,000 distinct CDR3 sequences, less than 35% seen once, with around 4% in the top ten. Sample: lung tumor tissue. The receptors shown here come from a man aged 40-55 years with non-small cell lung cancer. The CDR3 runs from the conserved cysteine through the conserved F or W.

V	length	J	CDR3
TRBV7-6	13	TRBJ1-6	CASSLERNSPLHF
TRBV9	16	TRBJ2-7	CANSPRSGQGLYEQYF
TRBV6-5	15	TRBJ1-3	CASSYDAFSGNTIYF
TRBV12-3/TRBV12-4	15	TRBJ2-3	CASSISGTTPDTQYF
TRBV6-2/TRBV6-3	11	TRBJ1-4	CANTENEKLFF
TRBV2	15	TRBJ2-4	CASTDGTGVYDIQYF
TRBV6-1	13	TRBJ2-1	CASASPGGNEQFF
TRBV18	17	TRBJ2-1	CASSPPGGSGSYNEQFF
TRBV7-9	17	TRBJ1-4	CASSLSAGGATNEKLFF
TRBV19	16	TRBJ1-6	CANPQGGSSYNSPLHF
TRBV6-2/TRBV6-3	12	TRBJ2-7	CASSRQGYEQYF
TRBV25-1	16	TRBJ2-1	CASSTAGTSGSNEQFF
TRBV12-3/TRBV12-4	13	TRBJ1-1	CASKNRDNTEAFF
TRBV6-5	15	TRBJ1-2	CASSCGAGVVYGYTF
TRBV5-1	17	TRBJ1-4	CASSRWGDRAGNEKLFF
TRBV12-3/TRBV12-4	13	TRBJ1-2	CASSSEGNYGYTF
TRBV28	18	TRBJ1-4	CASSLWAFETDNGEKLFF
TRBV27	15	TRBJ2-1	CASSWTSGRGNEQFF
TRBV6-5	14	TRBJ1-1	CASSSPGTPGRAFF
TRBV6-1	17	TRBJ2-7	CASSETFRARGEYEQYF
TRBV20-1	15	TRBJ2-5	CSARDRGDRGETQYF
TRBV10-1	16	TRBJ1-3	CASSLYLDSLGNTIYF
TRBV11-1	17	TRBJ2-2	CASSLMSGLAATGELFF
TRBV6-1	12	TRBJ2-7	CASSDRHYEQYF
TRBV6-1	14	TRBJ1-1	CASRQKTGGDEAFF
TRBV6-2/TRBV6-3	12	TRBJ2-3	CARSLDYGTQYF
TRBV6-5	17	TRBJ2-1	CASSYSGLAGIYNEQFF
TRBV4-1	15	TRBJ1-4	CASSLRQGSNEKLFF
TRBV20-1	14	TRBJ1-1	CSAGRQGLNTEAFF